This is a list of T cell receptor beta chains from one sample in a study of technical replicates of blood from a few donors. Only in-frame clones appear in the TCRdb table, and some are missing; sequencing was by immunoSEQ multiplex PCR. The sample records tens of thousands of clones, more than 75% being singletons. The sequencing sample was made of PBMCs. The receptors were sampled from a human donor in good health. Some clones in this sample may be carry-over from other donors' samples. Both conserved end residues are part of each CDR3. The order of the fields is clone size, V gene, J gene, D gene, CDR3 DNA, CDR3 protein. The D gene is left open where the match is weak. Clone size is shown for a subset of rows, as once, few, many or a class of expanded clone.

size: .
V: TRBV27
J: TRBJ2-7
D: .
DNA: TGTGCCAGCAGTTTATTTTCAGGGCAGAGAGCTTACGAGCAGTACTTC
CDR3: CASSLFSGQRAYEQYF

size: .
V: TRBV7-9
J: TRBJ2-1
D: TRBD2
DNA: TGTGCCAGCAGCAACCGGACTAGCGGGGGAAATGAGCAGTTCTTC
CDR3: CASSNRTSGGNEQFF

size: .
V: TRBV2
J: TRBJ1-5
D: TRBD1
DNA: TGTGCCAACATACAGGGGAATCAGCCCCAGCATTTT
CDR3: CANIQGNQPQHF

size: .
V: TRBV15
J: TRBJ2-5
D: TRBD2
DNA: TGTGCCACCAGCAGCCCTCCAACAGCGGGGGATCCCAAGACCCAGTACTTC
CDR3: CATSSPPTAGDPKTQYF

size: .
V: TRBV7-3
J: TRBJ2-3
D: TRBD1
DNA: TGTGCCAGCAGCCAAAGGGACAGGGGGGGTGACACAGATACGCAGTATTTT
CDR3: CASSQRDRGGDTDTQYF

size: .
V: TRBV11-3
J: TRBJ2-7
D: TRBD2
DNA: TGTGCCAGCAGCTTTACGTTGGGGGGGGAGCAGTACTTC
CDR3: CASSFTLGGEQYF

size: .
V: TRBV30
J: TRBJ2-7
D: TRBD1
DNA: TGTGCCTGGAGTACCCCAGGGGGCCTCAACGAGCAGTACTTC
CDR3: CAWSTPGGLNEQYF

size: .
V: TRBV9
J: TRBJ2-7
D: TRBD1
DNA: TGTGCCAGCAGCCGAACCCGGACAGGGGGCTACGAGCAGTACTTC
CDR3: CASSRTRTGGYEQYF

size: .
V: TRBV13
J: TRBJ1-2
D: .
DNA: TGTGCCAGCAGCTCTGGACTAGCGGGAGGGCCGGGTGGCTACACCTTC
CDR3: CASSSGLAGGPGGYTF

size: .
V: TRBV5-6
J: TRBJ2-7
D: .
DNA: TGTGCCAGCAGCCTTTACGGACAGATCTGGACCTACGAGCAGTACTTC
CDR3: CASSLYGQIWTYEQYF

size: .
V: TRBV20-1
J: TRBJ2-1
D: .
DNA: TGCAGTGCTAGAACGAGTGAGCAGTTCTTC
CDR3: CSARTSEQFF

size: .
V: TRBV6-4
J: TRBJ2-1
D: TRBD2
DNA: TGTGCCAGCAGTGAGGCTAGCGGGAGGGGCGAGGATGAGCAGTTCTTC
CDR3: CASSEASGRGEDEQFF

size: .
V: TRBV4-1
J: TRBJ2-2
D: TRBD1
DNA: TGCGCCAGCACAGGGACAGTAAGCACCGGGGAGCTGTTTTTT
CDR3: CASTGTVSTGELFF

size: .
V: TRBV7-2
J: TRBJ1-1
D: TRBD1
DNA: TGTGCCAGCAGCTCGACAGGGGGCGGAACTGAAGCTTTCTTT
CDR3: CASSSTGGGTEAFF

size: .
V: TRBV15
J: TRBJ2-7
D: .
DNA: TGTGCCACCAGCAGAGAGGAGGGAAGGGGCGAGCAGTACTTC
CDR3: CATSREEGRGEQYF

size: few
V: TRBV5-1
J: TRBJ1-4
D: .
DNA: TGCGCCAGCAGCTCAGAGGGGGGGGCTAATGAAAAACTGTTTTTT
CDR3: CASSSEGGANEKLFF

size: .
V: TRBV9
J: TRBJ2-2
D: TRBD2
DNA: TGTGCCAGCAGCGAGGGACTAGCGGGAGTCGTGGGGGACGGGGAGCTGTTTTTT
CDR3: CASSEGLAGVVGDGELFF

size: .
V: TRBV5-1
J: TRBJ2-1
D: TRBD1
DNA: TGCGCCAGCAGAATACAGGGGGCAGATGAGCAGTTCTTC
CDR3: CASRIQGADEQFF

size: .
V: TRBV4-1
J: TRBJ2-3
D: TRBD1
DNA: TGCGCCAGCAGCCAGAAGACGTTAACAGGGGTCGGGACAGATACGCAGTATTTT
CDR3: CASSQKTLTGVGTDTQYF

size: .
V: TRBV4-2
J: TRBJ2-3
D: .
DNA: TGTGCCAGCAGCCAAGTTGGGGGCCACAGCACAGATACGCAGTATTTT
CDR3: CASSQVGGHSTDTQYF

size: .
V: TRBV7-2
J: TRBJ1-5
D: .
DNA: TGTGCCAGCAGCTTACATCCAGGGAACCAGCCCCAGCATTTT
CDR3: CASSLHPGNQPQHF

size: .
V: TRBV13
J: TRBJ1-2
D: .
DNA: TGTGCCAGCAGCCAGGCGGGGGGTCCTTATGGCTACACCTTC
CDR3: CASSQAGGPYGYTF

size: .
V: TRBV7-2
J: TRBJ2-3
D: TRBD1
DNA: TGTGCCAGCAGCTCGAGACAGGGCGGGACAGATACGCAGTATTTT
CDR3: CASSSRQGGTDTQYF

size: .
V: TRBV5-4
J: TRBJ1-6
D: .
DNA: TGTGCCAGCAGCGCCGACCGGGTAATGAGCTCACCCCTCCACTTT
CDR3: CASSADRVMSSPLHF

size: few
V: TRBV7-2
J: TRBJ1-1
D: TRBD1
DNA: TGTGCCAGCAGCTTAGCCCCCGGACAGGGAGCCGGCACTGAAGCTTTCTTT
CDR3: CASSLAPGQGAGTEAFF

size: .
V: TRBV10-2
J: TRBJ2-1
D: .
DNA: TGCGCCAGCAGTGACTTGATCGCGGCATCCTACAATGAGCAGTTCTTC
CDR3: CASSDLIAASYNEQFF

size: .
V: TRBV5-6
J: TRBJ2-3
D: TRBD2
DNA: TGTGCCAGCAGCTTGGGTGTGGGAGGGCCTGGGGATACGCAGTATTTT
CDR3: CASSLGVGGPGDTQYF

size: .
V: TRBV27
J: TRBJ2-5
D: .
DNA: TGTGCCAGCAGTCCGTCCGGGGAGACCCAGTACTTC
CDR3: CASSPSGETQYF

size: .
V: TRBV27
J: TRBJ2-1
D: .
DNA: TGTGCCAGCAGTCTAGGTGGGGGGGCCGGTGAGCAGTTCTTC
CDR3: CASSLGGGAGEQFF

size: .
V: TRBV19
J: TRBJ2-6
D: .
DNA: TGTGCCAGTATCAATCTCAGGGAGGCTGGGGCCAACGTCCTGACTTTC
CDR3: CASINLREAGANVLTF

size: .
V: TRBV5-1
J: TRBJ2-2
D: TRBD2
DNA: TGCGCCAGCAGCTTGCTAGCGGGGTCCACCGGGGAGCTGTTTTTT
CDR3: CASSLLAGSTGELFF

size: .
V: TRBV6-1
J: TRBJ2-7
D: .
DNA: TGTGCCAGCAGTGGACGACAGGCCTGGGGGTCCGAGCAGTACTTC
CDR3: CASSGRQAWGSEQYF

size: few
V: TRBV9
J: TRBJ2-7
D: .
DNA: TGTGCCAGCAGCGTTGGTATAGCGGCCTACGAGCAGTACTTC
CDR3: CASSVGIAAYEQYF

size: .
V: TRBV18
J: TRBJ2-7
D: TRBD2
DNA: TGTGCCAGCTCAAATAGCGGGAGAGGTTACGAGCAGTACTTC
CDR3: CASSNSGRGYEQYF

size: .
V: TRBV4-3
J: TRBJ1-1
D: TRBD1
DNA: TGCGCCAGCACCGTCGACAGGGATCTCTCTGGGTCCACTGAAGCTTTCTTT
CDR3: CASTVDRDLSGSTEAFF

size: few
V: TRBV6-5
J: TRBJ1-2
D: TRBD1
DNA: TGTGCCAGCAGGTCGGGACAGTCTAACTATGGCTACACCTTC
CDR3: CASRSGQSNYGYTF

size: .
V: TRBV6-6
J: TRBJ1-1
D: .
DNA: TGTGCCGTAAGGAGAGGTGTTAAGGCTGAAGCTTTCTTT
CDR3: CAVRRGVKAEAFF

size: .
V: TRBV7-3
J: TRBJ2-2
D: .
DNA: TGTGCCAGCAGCCACACGGCGGGAATGAACACCGGGGAGCTGTTTTTT
CDR3: CASSHTAGMNTGELFF

size: .
V: TRBV19
J: TRBJ2-7
D: TRBD1
DNA: TGTGCCAGTTCGGCGGGACAGGGAATTTACGAGCAGTACTTC
CDR3: CASSAGQGIYEQYF

size: .
V: TRBV15
J: TRBJ2-7
D: .
DNA: TGTGCCACCAGCAGCCAGAGGGCTCTCTACGAGCAGTACTTC
CDR3: CATSSQRALYEQYF

size: .
V: TRBV25-1
J: TRBJ2-1
D: TRBD2
DNA: TGTGCCAGCAGTGAATCGGGAGGGCCCCACAATGAGCAGTTCTTC
CDR3: CASSESGGPHNEQFF

size: .
V: TRBV11-2
J: TRBJ2-5
D: .
DNA: TGTGCCAGCAGCCCCTCCGGTGGGGGGTACGGTGAGACCCAGTACTTC
CDR3: CASSPSGGGYGETQYF

size: .
V: TRBV7-2
J: TRBJ2-7
D: TRBD2
DNA: TGTGCCAGCAGCACCCTAGCGGGAGAGTACGAGCAGTACTTC
CDR3: CASSTLAGEYEQYF

size: once
V: TRBV4-3
J: TRBJ1-2
D: .
DNA: TGCGCCAGCAGCCCAGAACGGGGGGCGAGTGGCTACACCTTC
CDR3: CASSPERGASGYTF

size: .
V: TRBV6-1
J: TRBJ2-5
D: .
DNA: TGTGCCAGCAGTGAGATAGGAGGGGAGGTGGAGACCCAGTACTTC
CDR3: CASSEIGGEVETQYF

size: .
V: TRBV14
J: TRBJ2-3
D: .
DNA: TGTGCCAGCAGCCAAGTAAAAGATACGCAGTATTTT
CDR3: CASSQVKDTQYF

size: .
V: TRBV5-1
J: TRBJ2-1
D: TRBD1
DNA: TGCGCCAGCAGCTTGGAAAGGACAGGGGGTTACAATGAGCAGTTCTTC
CDR3: CASSLERTGGYNEQFF

size: few
V: TRBV4-1
J: TRBJ2-1
D: TRBD1
DNA: TGCGCCAGCAGCCAAGGAGGGACAGTGGATGAGCAGTTCTTC
CDR3: CASSQGGTVDEQFF

size: .
V: TRBV7-8
J: TRBJ1-2
D: TRBD1
DNA: TGTGCCAGCAGCTCCGATCGGACAGGTCAAAACTATGGCTACACCTTC
CDR3: CASSSDRTGQNYGYTF

size: .
V: TRBV30
J: TRBJ1-4
D: TRBD1
DNA: TGTGCCTGGAGAAAAGGACAGGGAACCGCCGGGAGTGAAAAACTGTTTTTT
CDR3: CAWRKGQGTAGSEKLFF

size: .
V: TRBV5-1
J: TRBJ2-5
D: .
DNA: TGCGCCAGCAGCTGGTCACCTTTACCAGAAGAGACCCAGTACTTC
CDR3: CASSWSPLPEETQYF

size: few
V: TRBV6-5
J: TRBJ1-1
D: .
DNA: TGTGCCAGCAGTTACTCTGGTCGGGAATCGGCTTTCTTT
CDR3: CASSYSGRESAFF

size: .
V: TRBV30
J: TRBJ1-1
D: TRBD1
DNA: TGTGCCTGGAGACTGGACAGGGGGACTGAAGCTTTCTTT
CDR3: CAWRLDRGTEAFF

size: .
V: TRBV6-6
J: TRBJ2-1
D: TRBD2
DNA: TGTGCCAGCAGGGTAGCGGGGAGCTCCTACAATGAGCAGTTCTTC
CDR3: CASRVAGSSYNEQFF

size: once
V: TRBV6-5
J: TRBJ2-4
D: .
DNA: TGTGCCAGCAGCCAAAGACGAGGGGGCATTCAGTACTTC
CDR3: CASSQRRGGIQYF

size: .
V: TRBV29-1
J: TRBJ1-1
D: .
DNA: TGCAGCATAAATACGCTCTTCGGCACTGAAGCTTTCTTT
CDR3: CSINTLFGTEAFF

size: .
V: TRBV4-2
J: TRBJ1-5
D: .
DNA: TGTGCCAGCAGCCAAGCCTTTAGGGGGGGCTGGCAGCCCCAGCATTTT
CDR3: CASSQAFRGGWQPQHF